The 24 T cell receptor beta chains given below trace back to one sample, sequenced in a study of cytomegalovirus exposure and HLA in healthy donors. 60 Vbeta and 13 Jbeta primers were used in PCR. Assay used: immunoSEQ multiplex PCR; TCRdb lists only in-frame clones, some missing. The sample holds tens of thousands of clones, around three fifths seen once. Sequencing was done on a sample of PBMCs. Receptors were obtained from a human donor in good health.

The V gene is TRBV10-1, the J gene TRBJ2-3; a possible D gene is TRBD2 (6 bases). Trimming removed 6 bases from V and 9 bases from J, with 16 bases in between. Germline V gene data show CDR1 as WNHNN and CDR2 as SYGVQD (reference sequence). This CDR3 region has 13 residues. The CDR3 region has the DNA TGCGCCAGCAGGGGGGGTAAGCCTCCCACGCAGTATTTT. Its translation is CASRGGKPPTQYF.

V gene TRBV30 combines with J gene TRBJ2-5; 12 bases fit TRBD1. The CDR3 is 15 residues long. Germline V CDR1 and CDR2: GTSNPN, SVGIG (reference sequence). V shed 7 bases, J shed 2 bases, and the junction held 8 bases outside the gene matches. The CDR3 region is CAFPMGQGAQETQYF. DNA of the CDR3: TGTGCCTTCCCGATGGGACAGGGGGCGCAAGAGACCCAGTACTTC.

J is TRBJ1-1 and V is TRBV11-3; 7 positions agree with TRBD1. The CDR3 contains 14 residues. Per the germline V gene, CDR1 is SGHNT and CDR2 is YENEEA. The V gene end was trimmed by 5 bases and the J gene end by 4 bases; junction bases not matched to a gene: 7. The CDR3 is CASSRDRAGTEAFF. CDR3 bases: TGTGCCAGCAGCCGAGACAGGGCGGGCACTGAAGCTTTCTTT.

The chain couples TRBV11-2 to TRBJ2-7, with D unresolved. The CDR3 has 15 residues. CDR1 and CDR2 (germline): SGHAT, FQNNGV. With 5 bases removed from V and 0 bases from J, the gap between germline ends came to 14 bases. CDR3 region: CASSPLTLSSYEQYF. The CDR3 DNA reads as TGTGCCAGCAGCCCCTTGACACTGAGCTCCTACGAGCAGTACTTC.

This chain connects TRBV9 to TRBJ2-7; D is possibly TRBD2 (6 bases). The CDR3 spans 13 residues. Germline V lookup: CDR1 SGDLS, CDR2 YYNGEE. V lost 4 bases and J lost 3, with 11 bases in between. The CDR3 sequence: CASSHGTLYEQYF. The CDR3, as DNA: TGTGCCAGCAGCCATGGGACTCTCTACGAGCAGTACTTC.

CDR3 sequence: CASSHQARQGMNTEAFF. CDR3 nucleotides: TGTGCCAGCTCACACCAAGCTAGACAGGGAATGAACACTGAAGCTTTCTTT. This chain connects TRBV18 to TRBJ1-1; 7 nucleotides match TRBD1. The length of the CDR3 is 17 residues. CDR1 is KGHSH and CDR2 is LQKENI in the germline V gene. J gave up 0 bases and V 4 bases, and 11 bases lay outside the gene matches.

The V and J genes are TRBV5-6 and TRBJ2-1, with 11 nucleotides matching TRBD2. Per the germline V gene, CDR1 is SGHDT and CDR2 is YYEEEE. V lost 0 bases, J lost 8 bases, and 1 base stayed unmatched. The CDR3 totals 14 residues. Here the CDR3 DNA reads TGTGCCAGCAGCTTGGTAGCGGGGGGGCATGAGCAGTTCTTC. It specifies CASSLVAGGHEQFF.

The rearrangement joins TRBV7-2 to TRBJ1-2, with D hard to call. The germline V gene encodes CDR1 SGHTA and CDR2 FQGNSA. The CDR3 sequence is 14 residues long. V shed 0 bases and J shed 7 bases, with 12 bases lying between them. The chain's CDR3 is CASSLAPGSGGYTF. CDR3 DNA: TGTGCCAGCAGCTTAGCCCCAGGTAGCGGTGGCTACACCTTC. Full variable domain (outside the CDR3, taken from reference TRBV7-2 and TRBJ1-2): GAGVSQSPSNKVTEKGKDVELRCDPISGHTALYWYRQSLGQGLEFLIYFQGNSAPDKSGLPSDRFSAERTGGSVSTLTIQRTQQEDSAVYLCASSLAPGSGGYTFGSGTRLTVV.

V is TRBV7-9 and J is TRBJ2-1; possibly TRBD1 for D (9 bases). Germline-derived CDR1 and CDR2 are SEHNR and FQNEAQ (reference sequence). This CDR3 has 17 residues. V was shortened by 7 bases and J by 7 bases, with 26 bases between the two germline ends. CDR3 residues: CASKGQGPGRGANEQFF. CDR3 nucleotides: TGTGCCAGCAAGGGACAGGGTCCCGGGCGGGGGGCTAATGAGCAGTTCTTC.

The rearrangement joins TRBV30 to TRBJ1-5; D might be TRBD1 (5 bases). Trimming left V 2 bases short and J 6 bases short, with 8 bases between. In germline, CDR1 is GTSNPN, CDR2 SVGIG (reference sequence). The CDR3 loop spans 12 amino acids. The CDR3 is CAWSKGFQPQHF. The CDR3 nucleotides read TGTGCCTGGAGTAAGGGGTTTCAGCCCCAGCATTTT.

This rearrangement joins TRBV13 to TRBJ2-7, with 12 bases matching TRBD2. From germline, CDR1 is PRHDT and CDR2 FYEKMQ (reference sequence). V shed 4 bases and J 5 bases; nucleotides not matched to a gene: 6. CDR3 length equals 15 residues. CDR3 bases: TGTGCCAGCAGCTCTCTAGCGGGGGGGCCCCACGAGCAGTACTTC. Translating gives CASSSLAGGPHEQYF.

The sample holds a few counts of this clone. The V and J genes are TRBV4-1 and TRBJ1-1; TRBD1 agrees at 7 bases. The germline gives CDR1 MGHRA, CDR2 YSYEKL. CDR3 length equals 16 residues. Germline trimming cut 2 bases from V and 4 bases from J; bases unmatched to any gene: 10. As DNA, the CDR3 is TGCGCCAGCAGCCAAACCCCACAGGGGTGGGGCACTGAAGCTTTCTTT. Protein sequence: CASSQTPQGWGTEAFF.

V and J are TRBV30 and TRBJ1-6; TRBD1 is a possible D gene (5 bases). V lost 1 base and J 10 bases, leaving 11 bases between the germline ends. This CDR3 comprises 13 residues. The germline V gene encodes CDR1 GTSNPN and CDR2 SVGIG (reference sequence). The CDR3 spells CAWSGSGNSPLHF. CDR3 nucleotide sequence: TGTGCCTGGAGTGGGTCAGGGAACTCACCCCTCCACTTT. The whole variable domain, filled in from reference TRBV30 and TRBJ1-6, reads SQTIHQWPATLVQPVGSPLSLECTVEGTSNPNLYWYRQAAGRGLQLLFYSVGIGQISSEVPQNLSASRPQDRQFILSSKKLLLSDSGFYLCAWSGSGNSPLHFGNGTRLTVT.

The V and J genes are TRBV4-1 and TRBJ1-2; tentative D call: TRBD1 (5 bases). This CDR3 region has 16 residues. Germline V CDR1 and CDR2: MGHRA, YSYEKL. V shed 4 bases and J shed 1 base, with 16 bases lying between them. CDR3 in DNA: TGCGCCAGCAGCCCCGGAGGGACTCCCAATAACTATGGCTACACCTTC. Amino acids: CASSPGGTPNNYGYTF.

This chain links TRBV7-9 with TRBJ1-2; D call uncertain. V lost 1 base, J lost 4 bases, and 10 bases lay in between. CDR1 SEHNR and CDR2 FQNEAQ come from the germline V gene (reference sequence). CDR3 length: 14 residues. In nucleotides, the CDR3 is TGTGCCAGCAGCTTAGGCCGGGAAGGCTATGGCTACACCTTC. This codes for CASSLGREGYGYTF.

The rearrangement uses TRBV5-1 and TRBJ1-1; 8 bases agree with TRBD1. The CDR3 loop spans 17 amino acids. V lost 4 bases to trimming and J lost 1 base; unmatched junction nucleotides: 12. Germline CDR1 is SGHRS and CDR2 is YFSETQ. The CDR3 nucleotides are TGCGCCAGCAGCACCCTACCTTACAGGGGGAAGAACACTGAAGCTTTCTTT. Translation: CASSTLPYRGKNTEAFF.

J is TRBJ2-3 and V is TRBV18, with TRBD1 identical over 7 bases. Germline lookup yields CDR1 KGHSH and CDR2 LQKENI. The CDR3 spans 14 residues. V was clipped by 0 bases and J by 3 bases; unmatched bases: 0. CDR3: CASSPPGQTDTQYF. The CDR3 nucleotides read TGTGCCAGCTCACCACCGGGACAGACAGATACGCAGTATTTT.

In nucleotides, the CDR3 is TGTGCCAGCAGCGTAGACAGGGGAAGGTACAATGAGCAGTTCTTC. It is translated as CASSVDRGRYNEQFF. The rearrangement joins TRBV7-2 to TRBJ2-1; TRBD1 agrees at 8 bases. Germline loops: CDR1 SGHTA, CDR2 FQGNSA. V lost 5 bases to trimming and J lost 4 bases; unmatched junction nucleotides: 7. CDR3 length equals 15 residues.

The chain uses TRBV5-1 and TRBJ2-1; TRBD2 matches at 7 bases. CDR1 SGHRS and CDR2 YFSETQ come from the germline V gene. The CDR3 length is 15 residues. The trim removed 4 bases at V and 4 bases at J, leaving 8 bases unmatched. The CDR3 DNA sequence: TGCGCCAGCAGCCGGACTAGTGGGGAGTACAATGAGCAGTTCTTC. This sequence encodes CASSRTSGEYNEQFF.

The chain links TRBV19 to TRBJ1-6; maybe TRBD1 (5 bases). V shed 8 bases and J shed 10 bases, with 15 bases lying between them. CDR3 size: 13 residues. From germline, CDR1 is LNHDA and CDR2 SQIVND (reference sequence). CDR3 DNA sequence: TGTGCCAGTGCCTGGATTAGGGGCTCACCCCTCCACTTT. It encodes CASAWIRGSPLHF.

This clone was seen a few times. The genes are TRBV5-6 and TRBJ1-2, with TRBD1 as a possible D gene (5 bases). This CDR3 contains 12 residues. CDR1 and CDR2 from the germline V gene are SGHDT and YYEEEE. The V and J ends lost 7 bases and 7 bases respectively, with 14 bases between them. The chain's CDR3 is CASLRRRGGYTF. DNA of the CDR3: TGTGCCAGCCTTCGGAGAAGGGGTGGCTACACCTTC.

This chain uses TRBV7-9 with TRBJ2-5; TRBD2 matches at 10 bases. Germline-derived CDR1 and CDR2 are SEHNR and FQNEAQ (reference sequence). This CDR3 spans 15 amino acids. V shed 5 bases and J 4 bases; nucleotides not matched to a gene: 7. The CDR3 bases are TGTGCCAGCAGCCCTGGAGTAGCGGGGGGAGAGACCCAGTACTTC. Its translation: CASSPGVAGGETQYF.

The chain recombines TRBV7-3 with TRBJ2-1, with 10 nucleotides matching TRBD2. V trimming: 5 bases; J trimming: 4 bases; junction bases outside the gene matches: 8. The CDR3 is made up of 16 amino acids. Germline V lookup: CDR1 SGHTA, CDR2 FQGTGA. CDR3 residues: CASSPGGLALYNEQFF. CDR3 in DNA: TGTGCCAGCAGCCCGGGGGGACTAGCGCTATACAATGAGCAGTTCTTC.

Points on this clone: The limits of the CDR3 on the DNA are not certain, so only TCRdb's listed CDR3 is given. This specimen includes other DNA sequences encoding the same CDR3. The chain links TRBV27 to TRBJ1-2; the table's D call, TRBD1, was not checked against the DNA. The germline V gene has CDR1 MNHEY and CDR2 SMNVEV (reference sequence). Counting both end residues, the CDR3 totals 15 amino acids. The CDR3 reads CASSSSDRRYYGYTF.